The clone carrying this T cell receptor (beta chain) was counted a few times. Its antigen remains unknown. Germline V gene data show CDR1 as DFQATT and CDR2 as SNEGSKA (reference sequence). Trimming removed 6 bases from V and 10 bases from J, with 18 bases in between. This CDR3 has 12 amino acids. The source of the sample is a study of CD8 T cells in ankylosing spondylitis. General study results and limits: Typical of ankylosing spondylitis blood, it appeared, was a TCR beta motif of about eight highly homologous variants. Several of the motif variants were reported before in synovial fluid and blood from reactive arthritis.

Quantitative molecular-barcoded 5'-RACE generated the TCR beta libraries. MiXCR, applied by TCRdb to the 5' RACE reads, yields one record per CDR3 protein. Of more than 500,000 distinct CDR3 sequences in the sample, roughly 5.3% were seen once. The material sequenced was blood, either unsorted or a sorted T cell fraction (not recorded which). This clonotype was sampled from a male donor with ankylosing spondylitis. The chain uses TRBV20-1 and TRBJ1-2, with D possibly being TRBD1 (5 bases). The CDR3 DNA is TGCAGTGCGGGGGTTTTAAGATTGGCCTACACCTTC. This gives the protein CSAGVLRLAYTF.